Presented here are 31 T cell receptor beta chains from one specimen sequenced in a study of blood T cell repertoires in COVID-19. Only in-frame clones appear in the TCRdb table, and some are missing; sequencing was by immunoSEQ multiplex PCR. This repertoire shows around 260,000 clones, around 89% found once; its top ten account for roughly 0.8%. What was sequenced was peripheral blood. The receptors were gathered from a man aged 25-45 years with acute or convalescent COVID-19.

Details on this clone: Different DNA sequences within this sample yield the same CDR3. The chain combines TRBV7-6 with TRBJ2-2, with a weak D call TRBD2 (6 bases). The ends were cut back, 1 base at V and 4 bases at J, with 10 bases in the middle. Germline CDR1 is SGHVS and CDR2 is FNYEAQ. This CDR3 comprises 15 residues. The CDR3 sequence: CASSLVAGRTGELFF. DNA for the CDR3: TGTGCCAGCAGCTTAGTGGCGGGGCGCACCGGGGAGCTGTTTTTT.

The rearrangement joins TRBV28 to TRBJ1-1; a weak D match, TRBD1 (5 bases). This CDR3 comprises 15 residues. The V end was cut by 1 base, the J end by 3 bases, with 12 bases between. Germline V gives CDR1 MDHEN, CDR2 SYDVKM. The CDR3 region has the DNA TGTGCCAGCAGTTTATATGGGGGGTGGGACACTGAAGCTTTCTTT. This translates into CASSLYGGWDTEAFF.

The chain is built from TRBV3-1 (or the pseudogene TRBV3-2) and TRBJ1-1; 8 nucleotides align to TRBD1. The CDR3 is 14 residues long. Trimming cost V 1 base and J 7 bases; bases outside gene matches: 5. Germline CDR1 LGHDT, CDR2 YNNKEL (reference sequence). The CDR3 reads CASSQAGGASEAFF. The CDR3 nucleotides are TGTGCCAGCAGCCAAGCAGGGGGCGCAAGTGAAGCTTTCTTT.

The chain links TRBV27 to TRBJ1-1; D may be TRBD1 (6 bases). This CDR3 region has 14 residues. Trimming cost V 6 bases and J 6 bases, with 17 bases left between them. CDR1 is MNHEY and CDR2 is SMNVEV in the germline V gene (reference sequence). For the CDR3, the DNA is TGTGCCAGCAGACCCGGACAGCCAGGGGCTGAAGCTTTCTTT. Its translation is CASRPGQPGAEAFF.

The chain is built from TRBV7-8 and TRBJ1-2; D is uncertain. Looked up from germline, CDR1 is SGHVS and CDR2 is FQNEAQ. Trimming took 5 bases from V and 5 from J, leaving 18 bases between them. The CDR3 has 15 residues. Here the CDR3 DNA reads TGTGCCAGCAGCAACCCCCTAGTCCCGCCGTATGGCTACACCTTC. Its translation is CASSNPLVPPYGYTF. The variable domain in full, with the rest retrieved from reference TRBV7-8 and TRBJ1-2, is GAGVSQSPRYKVAKRGQDVALRCDPISGHVSLFWYQQALGQGPEFLTYFQNEAQLDKSGLPSDRFFAERPEGSVSTLKIQRTQQEDSAVYLCASSNPLVPPYGYTFGSGTRLTVV.

This chain links TRBV19 with TRBJ2-7; TRBD1 aligns across 9 bases. This CDR3 comprises 18 residues. Unmatched junction bases numbered 18, after V lost 6 bases and J lost 3 bases. Germline loops: CDR1 LNHDA, CDR2 SQIVND (reference sequence). CDR3 sequence reads: CASRPGQGFPNRYYEQYF. CDR3 sequence (DNA): TGTGCCAGTAGGCCGGGACAGGGTTTTCCGAACCGATACTACGAGCAGTACTTC.

This sequence joins TRBV2 and TRBJ2-5; D gene ambiguous. With 4 bases removed from V and 1 base from J, the gap between germline ends came to 7 bases. Germline CDR1 is SNHLY and CDR2 is FYNNEI. The CDR3 runs to 13 residues. CDR3 amino acids: CASSGAIQETQYF. The CDR3 bases are TGTGCCAGCAGTGGGGCGATCCAAGAGACCCAGTACTTC.

V gene TRBV5-1 combines with J gene TRBJ2-7; D perhaps matches TRBD1 (7 bases). Germline loops: CDR1 SGHRS, CDR2 YFSETQ. This CDR3 is built from 15 residues. Between the trimmed V and J ends, which lost 4 bases and 4 bases, there was a span of 18 bases. CDR3 nucleotides: TGCGCCAGCAGCCCAAACTCACAGGGGACTTACGAGCAGTACTTC. It is translated as CASSPNSQGTYEQYF.

The gene calls are TRBV29-1 and TRBJ1-1; D is unclear. Germline V lookup: CDR1 SQVTM, CDR2 ANQGSEA. The CDR3 has 12 residues. The V end lost 7 bases, the J end lost 1 base, and 10 bases lay between the germline ends. The CDR3 is CSAEGGNTEAFF. CDR3 DNA sequence: TGCAGCGCCGAAGGAGGGAACACTGAAGCTTTCTTT.

The chain employs TRBV28 and TRBJ2-5; TRBD1 matches at 8 bases. V shed 8 bases and J 5 bases; nucleotides not matched to a gene: 7. The CDR3 sequence is 13 residues long. CDR1 MDHEN and CDR2 SYDVKM come from the germline V gene. As DNA, the CDR3 is TGTGCCAGCGGGCGACAGGGGTTGGAGACCCAGTACTTC. Protein sequence: CASGRQGLETQYF.

A few counts support this clone. One end of the junction does not line up with germline, which may come from a read error. The chain is built from TRBV30 and TRBJ2-1, with a tentative D call TRBD2 (5 bases). CDR1 GTSNPN and CDR2 SVGIG come from the germline V gene (reference sequence). This CDR3 is built from 14 residues. The chain's CDR3 is CAWSSSGYYSEQFF. For the CDR3, the DNA is TGTGCCTGGAGTAGCAGCGGATACTACAGTGAGCAGTTCTTC.

This chain uses TRBV3-1 (or the pseudogene TRBV3-2) with TRBJ1-2; D may be TRBD1 (6 bases). Between the trimmed V and J ends, which lost 3 bases and 8 bases, there was a span of 13 bases. CDR3 length: 13 residues. CDR1 and CDR2 from the germline V gene are LGHDT and YNNKEL (reference sequence). This CDR3 reads CASSQAGVRGYTF. In DNA form, the CDR3 reads TGTGCCAGCAGCCAGGCAGGGGTCCGGGGCTACACCTTC.

This clone was seen once. The genes are TRBV28 and TRBJ1-2; a possible D gene is TRBD1 (5 bases). The CDR3 has 13 amino acids. Germline V CDR1 and CDR2: MDHEN, SYDVKM. V was clipped by 3 bases and J by 3 bases, with 8 bases between them. CDR3 coding DNA: TGTGCCAGCAGTTTCGGCAGGGACTATGGCTACACCTTC. This sequence encodes CASSFGRDYGYTF.

The V call is TRBV21-1, the J call TRBJ1-1; the DNA was not compared with TRBD1, the D call given in the table. TRBV21-1 is listed as a pseudogene. The CDR3 spans 19 residues. DNA for the CDR3: TGTGCCAGCAGCAGTATTACGGGACAGGGGAAGGTCCTGGACACTGAAGCTTTCTTT. It specifies CASSSITGQGKVLDTEAFF.

This rearrangement joins TRBV19 to TRBJ1-5; D perhaps matches TRBD1 (6 bases). Germline V gene data show CDR1 as LNHDA and CDR2 as SQIVND (reference sequence). CDR3 length: 13 amino acids. Trimming removed 5 bases from V and 6 bases from J, with 11 bases in between. The CDR3 coding sequence is TGTGCCAGTAGTGGCGGGGGCCGTCAGCCCCAGCATTTT. Its protein is CASSGGGRQPQHF.

The chain links TRBV9 to TRBJ1-3, with 7 bases matching TRBD1. Looked up from germline, CDR1 is SGDLS and CDR2 is YYNGEE. V was pared by 0 bases and J by 2 bases, with 2 bases of the junction left unmatched. The CDR3 totals 15 residues. CDR3 sequence: CASSVGGQPGNTIYF. CDR3 DNA sequence: TGTGCCAGCAGCGTAGGGGGACAGCCTGGAAACACCATATATTTT.

This rearrangement joins TRBV19 to TRBJ1-1, with D perhaps matching TRBD1 (5 bases). V lost 9 bases, J lost 12 bases, and 17 bases lay in between. Germline values: CDR1 LNHDA, CDR2 SQIVND (reference sequence). The CDR3 runs to 11 residues. CDR3 in amino acids: CASRAWAATFF. The CDR3 DNA is TGTGCCAGCAGGGCGTGGGCAGCCACTTTCTTT. Full variable domain (remainder filled in from reference TRBV19 and TRBJ1-1): DGGITQSPKYLFRKEGQNVTLSCEQNLNHDAMYWYRQDPGQGLRLIYYSQIVNDFQKGDIAEGYSVSREKKESFPLTVTSAQKNPTAFYLCASRAWAATFFGQGTRLTVV.

The J gene is TRBJ2-3, the V gene TRBV4-1; perhaps TRBD2 as D (6 bases). Trimming pared 1 base from V and 5 bases from J, leaving 28 bases between. Germline CDR1 MGHRA, CDR2 YSYEKL. The CDR3 spans 20 residues. CDR3 protein: CASSQGFWRGRGSRVDTQYF. The CDR3 DNA is TGCGCCAGCAGCCAAGGATTTTGGCGGGGCCGCGGGTCGAGGGTAGATACGCAGTATTTT.

The rearrangement uses TRBV6-6 and TRBJ1-2, with TRBD1 as a possible D gene (6 bases). CDR3 length equals 15 residues. Trimming cost V 0 bases and J 8 bases, with 16 bases left between them. Germline lookup yields CDR1 MNHNY and CDR2 SVGAGI (reference sequence). The CDR3 loop reads CASSYSPGGAKGYTF. The CDR3 DNA sequence: TGTGCCAGCAGTTACTCCCCCGGGGGGGCGAAAGGCTACACCTTC.

The chain combines TRBV9 with TRBJ2-7, with TRBD2 matching over 9 bases. The V segment lost 3 bases and the J segment 6 bases; nucleotides outside the gene matches: 7. The CDR3 runs to 14 residues. CDR1 is SGDLS and CDR2 is YYNGEE in the germline V gene. CDR3 sequence (DNA): TGTGCCAGCAGCGAGGTTAGCGGGAGTGGCGAGCAGTACTTC. It is translated as CASSEVSGSGEQYF.

The chain joins TRBV5-1 to TRBJ1-1; 7 bases are shared with TRBD1. The germline V gene encodes CDR1 SGHRS and CDR2 YFSETQ. Germline trimming cut 0 bases from V and 4 bases from J; bases unmatched to any gene: 6. CDR3 size: 15 residues. CDR3 amino acids: CASSLAETGRTEAFF. The CDR3 nucleotides are TGCGCCAGCAGCTTGGCCGAGACAGGGCGCACTGAAGCTTTCTTT.

The chain is built from TRBV6-1 and TRBJ2-5; TRBD2 is a possible D gene (6 bases). Trimming shortened V by 1 base and J by 4 bases, and 16 bases separated the two germline ends. The CDR3 has 16 amino acids. The V gene's germline CDR1 is MNHNS and CDR2 SASEGT. The CDR3 nucleotides are TGTGCCAGCAGTGAAGAGCGGGTCGGGCCTCTAGAGACCCAGTACTTC. Translation: CASSEERVGPLETQYF.

The chain has TRBV10-3 and TRBJ2-7, with 7 bases lining up with TRBD1. The germline V gene encodes CDR1 ENHRY and CDR2 SYGVKD. The CDR3 covers 15 residues. J lost 6 bases, V lost 3 bases, and 11 bases had no gene match. The CDR3 region has the DNA TGTGCCATCAGTGATAGTACTGGACAGGTCTCCGAGCAGTACTTC. Translation gives CAISDSTGQVSEQYF.

The J gene is TRBJ2-1, the V gene TRBV10-3; the match to TRBD2 covers 8 bases. The V gene end was trimmed by 8 bases and the J gene end by 7 bases; junction bases not matched to a gene: 25. The CDR3 is made up of 19 amino acids. Germline V lookup: CDR1 ENHRY, CDR2 SYGVKD. Written as DNA, the CDR3 is TGTGCCATCTCGCAATGGGCTCCCCATAGCGGGGTCCTTGGGAATGAGCAGTTCTTC. This gives the protein CAISQWAPHSGVLGNEQFF.

This chain joins TRBV4-1 and TRBJ2-3; 15 positions agree with TRBD2. The CDR3 runs 16 residues. With 1 base clipped from V and 6 bases from J, the junction kept 2 bases outside the gene matches. CDR1 is MGHRA, CDR2 YSYEKL, per germline. The CDR3 region has the DNA TGCGCCAGCAGCCAAGGGACTAGCGGGAGGGGGGATACGCAGTATTTT. Protein: CASSQGTSGRGDTQYF.

This clone was seen a single time. V gene TRBV5-4 combines with J gene TRBJ1-6, with 8 bases that match TRBD1. Germline trimming cut 5 bases from V and 7 bases from J; bases unmatched to any gene: 8. The germline gives CDR1 SGHNT, CDR2 YYREEE (reference sequence). CDR3 length equals 15 residues. Here the CDR3 reads CASRLTGGLNSPLHF. DNA of the CDR3: TGTGCCAGCAGGCTCACAGGGGGGTTGAATTCACCCCTCCACTTT.

V gene TRBV6-6 combines with J gene TRBJ1-4, with 7 bases lining up with TRBD1. CDR1 is MNHNY, CDR2 SVGAGI, per germline (reference sequence). V trimming: 2 bases; J trimming: 3 bases; junction bases outside the gene matches: 3. The CDR3 is 15 amino acids. CDR3 DNA: TGTGCCAGCAGTTACCCTGGGACAGCTAATGAAAAACTGTTTTTT. This encodes CASSYPGTANEKLFF.

The V gene is TRBV4-1, the J gene TRBJ2-2; D not certain. Germline values: CDR1 MGHRA, CDR2 YSYEKL. V dropped 3 bases and J dropped 9 bases, with 5 bases sitting between them. The CDR3 length is 11 residues. The CDR3 DNA is TGCGCCAGCAGCCAGGCCCGGGAGCTGTTTTTT. Protein product: CASSQARELFF.

CDR3 nucleotides: TGTGCCAGCAGTCGCTCGGGGGGGTATGGCTACACCTTC. Translating it yields CASSRSGGYGYTF. The V call is TRBV12-3 or TRBV12-4, the J call TRBJ1-2; weak D call: TRBD1 (5 bases). The CDR3 sequence is 13 residues long. The V gene lost 5 bases and the J gene lost 5 bases, with 12 bases spanning the gap.

V usage is TRBV6-1 and J usage is TRBJ1-6, with 9 bases lining up with TRBD1. The CDR3 has 19 amino acids. Trimming cost V 2 bases and J 2 bases; bases outside gene matches: 10. The V gene's germline CDR1 is MNHNS and CDR2 SASEGT. The CDR3 reads CASSEFGTGNAAYNSPLHF. The CDR3 DNA is TGTGCCAGCAGTGAATTCGGGACAGGGAATGCGGCCTATAATTCACCCCTCCACTTT.

This chain links TRBV6-6 with TRBJ2-7, with 7 bases aligning to TRBD2. With V trimmed by 7 bases and J by 5 bases, 11 bases remained unmatched. CDR3 length: 14 amino acids. The germline V gene has CDR1 MNHNY and CDR2 SVGAGI (reference sequence). This CDR3 reads CASTQNTGGNEQYF. The CDR3 DNA sequence: TGTGCCAGCACCCAAAATACCGGGGGGAACGAGCAGTACTTC.